This T cell receptor (beta chain) appears in the sequencing data of a study of regulatory T cells in long-lasting Graves disease (dated by TCRdb to about 2021). Concerning the study at large: Newly diagnosed Graves' disease patients had taken antithyroid drugs for less than 3 months. Peripheral blood TCR sequencing and RNA sequencing compared persistent Graves' disease patients with newly diagnosed Graves' disease patients. The study was registered as a clinical trial and conducted in China. A total of about 35 samples underwent TCR sequencing, from about 13 patients with persistent Graves' disease and 20 patients with newly diagnosed Graves' disease.

What the time point label conveys for this sample: newly diagnosed GD, antithyroid drugs for less than 3 months. RNA was extracted from PBMCs in TRIzol for both TCR sequencing and RNA sequencing. The diagnosis of Graves' disease was made according to American Thyroid Association guidelines. Patients for the study were recruited at an endocrinology department in Xi'an, China. From each patient, approximately 10 milliliters of peripheral blood was collected into an EDTA anticoagulant tube. Ficoll Paque Plus density gradient separation was used to isolate PBMCs, and no additional T cell sorting was done. An Agilent 2100 Bioanalyzer and agarose gel were used to check RNA quality, while a NanoDrop 2000 measured RNA concentration. V is pared back by 5 bases and J by 1 base, with 20 bases lying between the germline termini. From its cysteine to its phenylalanine, the CDR3 spans 17 amino acids. Of all the DNA, just the CDR3 is kept, 51 bases in frame from base 1. Looking up the germline V gene yields CDR1 MNHEY and CDR2 SVGEGT.

This clonotype was seen more than once but under ten times. Its cognate antigen has yet to be identified. Base-call qualities are not available, and no considerably larger clone is one nucleotide away. Library preparation was by multiplex PCR. TCRdb shows the sequencer as Illumina HiSeq 4000. To build TCR beta libraries, CDR3 regions were amplified by Arm-PCR using iRepertoire HTBI primers. Gel purification was performed on PCR products prior to sequencing. The study's processing was this. Across samples, roughly 60 TRBV and 13 to 15 TRBJ segments were identified and used for gene usage analysis of CDR3 amino acid clonotypes. COPE and FqMerger were used to merge filtered high-quality paired reads into contigs. BLAST was used to align contigs to IMGT TRBV, TRBD and TRBJ reference genes, and CDR3 was defined according to IMGT. Any clonotype with a frequency above 0.1% was classified as a highly expanded clone. Shannon entropy was used to measure repertoire diversity, and the Gini coefficient was used to measure V-J evenness. Public clonotypes were defined as clonotypes shared by more than one individual. The raw public data were reprocessed by TCRdb itself: fastp quality trimming at Q25, MiXCR clonotype calling, in-frame beta chains only. When rows share a CDR3 protein, they turn into one entry using the most common DNA and genes. The V and J calls and clone size come from TCRdb's table, not from the authors' own analysis. Counted in this sample were 500,000 or so distinct CDR3 sequences; less than 15% of them appeared once. The biggest ten clones account for around a sixth of the sample.

General study outcomes and caveats: Only the TCR beta chain was sequenced and analyzed. Only peripheral blood was studied, because thyroid tissue, the primary lesion, was inaccessible. A larger number of public clonotypes was shared among persistent patients (more than 2,500) than among newly diagnosed patients (roughly 970). The authors noted that the small sample size was a limitation that may lower accuracy. Persistent Graves' disease patients showed lower TCR Shannon entropy and fewer highly expanded clones than newly diagnosed patients, suggesting clonal expansion. TRBV28, TRBJ1-2 and TRBJ2-5 were preferentially used in persistent disease, while TRBV20-1 and TRBJ2-1 were favored in newly diagnosed disease.

These data are also associated with another study on T cells in Graves' hyperthyroidism and ophthalmopathy. Reported in the second study: Stable Graves' hyperthyroidism was defined as the absence of progression to ophthalmopathy over 18 months of follow-up. Hyperthyroidism patients were newly diagnosed, had a disease duration of under 2 months, and were aged 18 to 65 years. Patients with uncontrolled infections, other autoimmune diseases, pregnancy or lactation were excluded. Diagnoses were established on the basis of clinical symptoms, serum thyroxine and TRAb, thyroid ultrasound, and orbital computed tomography. For the first round of RT-PCR on the TCR CDR3, the HTBI primer set was used together with the Qiagen OneStep RT-PCR kit. Most expanded thyroid clonotypes (frequency above 0.001) were also found in blood, which suggests that blood repertoires may mirror thyroid immune responses. A 13 V-J signature model separated ophthalmopathy from stable hyperthyroidism, with around 91% sensitivity and roughly 82% specificity in cross-validation and 80%/75% in testing. In validation, the model predicted progression to ophthalmopathy a median of about 6.8 months before onset, with approximately 70% sensitivity and almost 75% specificity. To identify TCR V-J signatures that set the groups apart, the researchers used a discovery cohort of about a hundred patients, made up of about 44 with Graves' ophthalmopathy and some 56 with stable Graves' hyperthyroidism. Whether ophthalmopathy could be predicted prospectively was tested in an independent validation cohort made up of some 20 hyperthyroidism patients plus 17 patients who later progressed to ophthalmopathy. The approximately 100 discovery patients were divided at random into training and test sets in a 7:3 ratio. The study also compared thyroid tissue and blood T-cell repertoires from several Graves' hyperthyroidism patients. After blood sampling, hyperthyroidism patients were treated with methimazole at a starting dose of 30 mg daily, and ophthalmopathy patients were treated with high-dose intravenous methylprednisolone. Libraries were constructed in a second round of multiplex PCR, after which size selection and purification were performed. Paired-end sequencing of the libraries was performed with 100 bp reads on an Illumina HiSeq2000. SOAPnuke was used to process the raw data, throwing out any read that contained adapters or uncalled bases, had a mean Phred below 15, or lacked an exact constant-primer or identifier match. High-quality paired reads were merged using COPE v1.2.5, and each unique nucleotide sequence was defined as a clonotype. Clonotypes were aligned to IMGT TRBV, TRBD and TRBJ reference segments using MiTCR v1.1. The analysis included only V-J combinations with a frequency above 0.0001, which together covered more than 99% of the repertoires. The TCS score was defined as the ratio of F50 (clonal expansion) to E x V (chaos), calculated using BLOSUM62-based TCRdist between CDR3 peptides within each V-J. Welch's t-statistics and random forest reduced roughly 530 V-J features to some 14, which were used in a naive Bayes classifier (R e1071). Sample size was not statistically predetermined, and investigators were not blinded to group allocation. TCR Vbeta CDR3 sequencing of fewer than 150 peripheral blood samples (roughly 43 ophthalmopathy, about 74 hyperthyroidism and approximately 17 progressor patients) is reported in the paper.

This TCR was recovered from a woman in her 50s with Graves disease. Donor details come from another sample of the same person, matched by shared clones. This sequence uses TRBV6-2 or TRBV6-3 and TRBJ1-2; the D gene is perhaps TRBD1, on 6 matching bases. The sequencing here drew on peripheral blood mononuclear cells (PBMCs), taken at new diagnosis, from a patient treated with antithyroid drugs. For the CDR3, the sequence is CASSHQGITDRNYGYTF. The DNA sequence is as follows: TGTGCCAGCAGTCATCAGGGGATCACTGACCGTAACTATGGCTACACCTTC.